Listed below are T cell receptor beta chains from one sample, sequenced in a study of blood T cell repertoires in COVID-19. This table comes from immunoSEQ multiplex PCR, and its TCRdb copy is limited to in-frame clones, with some not included. The sample has 98,000 or so clones; roughly 90% are singletons. The sample comprised peripheral blood. Every receptor here comes from a human donor in a cohort sampled during active COVID-19. The CDR3 runs from the conserved cysteine through the conserved F or W. Each record gives: J gene, V gene, CDR3 length, clone size, D gene, CDR3 DNA, CDR3 protein. D genes are given only for firm matches. The size field is filled for only some rows; it gives once, few, many or a size class.

J: TRBJ2-7; V: TRBV9; length: 14; size: NA; D: NA; DNA: TGTGCCAGCAGCCCCAGGACTGAAGTCTACGAGCAGTACTTC; CDR3: CASSPRTEVYEQYF
J: TRBJ1-6; V: TRBV7-9; length: 15; size: NA; D: TRBD1; DNA: TGTGCCAGCAGCTTAGGGGACAGGACTACTACTCCCCTCCACTTT; CDR3: CASSLGDRTTTPLHF
J: TRBJ2-1; V: TRBV4-1; length: 16; size: NA; D: TRBD1; DNA: TGCGCCAGCAGCCACGACCCGGGACAGGGATGGGATGAGCAGTTCTTC; CDR3: CASSHDPGQGWDEQFF
J: TRBJ1-2; V: TRBV27; length: 13; size: NA; D: NA; DNA: TGTGCCAGCAGCTCACAGGGATATGTAGGCTACACCTTC; CDR3: CASSSQGYVGYTF
J: TRBJ1-4; V: TRBV3-1/TRBV3-2; length: 13; size: NA; D: NA; DNA: TGTGCCAGCAGCCTCCGAATCGGTGAAAAACTGTTTTTT; CDR3: CASSLRIGEKLFF
J: TRBJ2-7; V: TRBV3-1/TRBV3-2; length: 16; size: NA; D: TRBD2; DNA: TGTGCCAGCAGCCAAGTGAGTCTGAGCGGGAGCCACGAGCAGTACTTC; CDR3: CASSQVSLSGSHEQYF
J: TRBJ1-1; V: TRBV6-5; length: 13; size: once; D: NA; DNA: TGTGCCAGCAGAAAGGGGTTTGGGACTGAAGCTTTCTTT; CDR3: CASRKGFGTEAFF
J: TRBJ1-2; V: TRBV18; length: 14; size: NA; D: NA; DNA: TGTGCCAGCTCACCAACCGGGACACCCTATGGCTACACCTTC; CDR3: CASSPTGTPYGYTF
J: TRBJ2-1; V: TRBV18; length: 15; size: NA; D: TRBD2; DNA: TGTGCCAGCTCACCACCGATCGGGGGGAGCAATGAGCAGTTCTTC; CDR3: CASSPPIGGSNEQFF
J: TRBJ2-3; V: TRBV5-6; length: 14; size: NA; D: NA; DNA: TGTGCCAGCAGCTTGGCCAGGCCGACAGATACGCAGTATTTT; CDR3: CASSLARPTDTQYF
J: TRBJ2-5; V: TRBV2; length: 13; size: NA; D: NA; DNA: TGTGCCAGCGACTACAGGGGGGGAGAGACCCAGTACTTC; CDR3: CASDYRGGETQYF
J: TRBJ1-1; V: TRBV27; length: 13; size: NA; D: TRBD1; DNA: TGTGCCAGCCTGGGACAGGGTGCCACTGAAGCTTTCTTT; CDR3: CASLGQGATEAFF
J: TRBJ2-5; V: TRBV18; length: 15; size: NA; D: NA; DNA: TGTGCCAGCTCACCACAAGTTCGGGTTTTCGAGACCCAGTACTTC; CDR3: CASSPQVRVFETQYF